The T cell receptor (beta chain) under discussion was sequenced for a study of CD4+ T cells in melanoma. General study points: Diverse differentiation states were reported for melanoma neoantigen-specific CD4+ T cells.

There are a few counts of this clone. Its antigen remains unknown. This CDR3 spans 15 amino acids. From germline, CDR1 is GTSNPN and CDR2 SVGIG (reference sequence). With 0 bases removed from V and 10 bases from J, the gap between germline ends came to 16 bases. The data were produced by immunoSEQ multiplex PCR, yet TCRdb's version contains in-frame clones alone and is incomplete. The sample holds around 15,000 clones, approximately 80% seen once. This clonotype originated in a human donor with melanoma. The sequenced sample consisted of cells from a culture (not recorded whether cultured in vitro). J is TRBJ1-6 and V is TRBV30, with a weak D call TRBD1 (6 bases). The CDR3: CAWSVAGQGKSPLHF. DNA for the CDR3: TGTGCCTGGAGTGTGGCTGGGCAGGGGAAGTCACCCCTCCACTTT.